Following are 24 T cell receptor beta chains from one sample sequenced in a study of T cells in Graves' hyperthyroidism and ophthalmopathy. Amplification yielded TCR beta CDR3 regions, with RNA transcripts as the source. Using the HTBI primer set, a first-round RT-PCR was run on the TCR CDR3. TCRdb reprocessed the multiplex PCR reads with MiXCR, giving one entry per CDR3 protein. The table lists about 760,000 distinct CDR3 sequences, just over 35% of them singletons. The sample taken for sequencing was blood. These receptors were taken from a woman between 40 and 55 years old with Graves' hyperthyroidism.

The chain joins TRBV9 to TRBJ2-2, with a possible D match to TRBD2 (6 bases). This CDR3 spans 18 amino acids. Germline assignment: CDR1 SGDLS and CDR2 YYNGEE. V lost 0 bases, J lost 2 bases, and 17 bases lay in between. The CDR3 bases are TGTGCCAGCAGCGTAGCTACTCGAAGGGAGGAAAACACCGGGGAGCTGTTTTTT. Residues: CASSVATRREENTGELFF.

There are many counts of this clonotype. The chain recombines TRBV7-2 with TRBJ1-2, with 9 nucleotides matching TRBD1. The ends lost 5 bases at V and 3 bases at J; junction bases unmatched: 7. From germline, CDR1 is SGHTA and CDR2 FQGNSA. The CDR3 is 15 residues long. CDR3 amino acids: CASSVNRGQYYGYTF. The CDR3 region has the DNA TGTGCCAGCAGCGTTAACAGGGGGCAATACTATGGCTACACCTTC. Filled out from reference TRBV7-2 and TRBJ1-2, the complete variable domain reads GAGVSQSPSNKVTEKGKDVELRCDPISGHTALYWYRQSLGQGLEFLIYFQGNSAPDKSGLPSDRFSAERTGGSVSTLTIQRTQQEDSAVYLCASSVNRGQYYGYTFGSGTRLTVV.

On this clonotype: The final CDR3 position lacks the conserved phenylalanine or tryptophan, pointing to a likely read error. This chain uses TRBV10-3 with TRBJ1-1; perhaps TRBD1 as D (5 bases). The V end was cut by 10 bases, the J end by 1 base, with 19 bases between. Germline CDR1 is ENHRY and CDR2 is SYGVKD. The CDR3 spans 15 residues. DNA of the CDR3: TGTGCCACCCGGGACCTCGGGGGGAGGAACACTGAAGCTTTCTCT. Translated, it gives CATRDLGGRNTEAFS.

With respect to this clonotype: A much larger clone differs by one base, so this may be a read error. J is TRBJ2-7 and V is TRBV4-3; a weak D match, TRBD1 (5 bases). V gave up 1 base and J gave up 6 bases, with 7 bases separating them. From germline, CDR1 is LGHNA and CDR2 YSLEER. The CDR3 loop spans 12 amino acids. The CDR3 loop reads CASSQVRAEQYF. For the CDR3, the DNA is TGCGCCAGCAGCCAAGTCAGGGCCGAGCAGTACTTC.

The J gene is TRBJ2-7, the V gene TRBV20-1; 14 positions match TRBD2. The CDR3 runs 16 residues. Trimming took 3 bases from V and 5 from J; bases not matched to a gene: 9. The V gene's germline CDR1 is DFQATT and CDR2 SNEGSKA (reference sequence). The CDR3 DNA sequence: TGCAGTGCTAGGGGGACTAGCGGGAGAAAGAGCGACGAGCAGTACTTC. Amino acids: CSARGTSGRKSDEQYF.

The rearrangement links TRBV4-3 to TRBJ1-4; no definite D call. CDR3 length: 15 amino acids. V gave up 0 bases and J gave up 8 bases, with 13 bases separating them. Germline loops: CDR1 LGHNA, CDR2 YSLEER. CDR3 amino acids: CASSQDSDGVEKLFF. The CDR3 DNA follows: TGCGCCAGCAGCCAAGATTCGGACGGGGTAGAAAAACTGTTTTTT.

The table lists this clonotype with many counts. The CDR3: CAISSESYEQYF. CDR3 sequence (DNA): TGTGCCATCTCCTCCGAGTCCTACGAGCAGTACTTC. This chain joins TRBV10-3 and TRBJ2-7, with D uncertain. The CDR3 extends over 12 amino acids. Trimming cost V 8 bases and J 1 base, with 9 bases left between them. Germline assignment: CDR1 ENHRY and CDR2 SYGVKD.

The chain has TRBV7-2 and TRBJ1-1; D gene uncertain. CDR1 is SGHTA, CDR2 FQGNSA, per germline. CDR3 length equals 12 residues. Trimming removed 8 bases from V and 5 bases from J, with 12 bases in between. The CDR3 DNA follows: TGTGCCAGCGGCCCCCGCGGGACTGAAGCTTTCTTT. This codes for CASGPRGTEAFF. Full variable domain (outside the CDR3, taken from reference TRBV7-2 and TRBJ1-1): GAGVSQSPSNKVTEKGKDVELRCDPISGHTALYWYRQSLGQGLEFLIYFQGNSAPDKSGLPSDRFSAERTGGSVSTLTIQRTQQEDSAVYLCASGPRGTEAFFGQGTRLTVV.

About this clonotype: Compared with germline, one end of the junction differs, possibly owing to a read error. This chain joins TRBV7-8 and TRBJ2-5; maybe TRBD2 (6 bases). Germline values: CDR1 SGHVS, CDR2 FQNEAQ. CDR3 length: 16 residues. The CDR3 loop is CASSPRRAREAETQHF. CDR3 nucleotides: TGTGCCAGCAGCCCACGTCGAGCCAGGGAGGCAGAGACCCAGCACTTC.

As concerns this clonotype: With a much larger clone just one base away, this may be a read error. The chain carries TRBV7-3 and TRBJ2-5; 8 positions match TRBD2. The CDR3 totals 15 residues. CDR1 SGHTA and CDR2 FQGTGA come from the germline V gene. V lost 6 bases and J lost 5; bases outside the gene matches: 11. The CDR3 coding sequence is TGTGCCAGCAGTGGACCGGGACTAGTCGGTGAGACCCAGTACTTC. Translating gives CASSGPGLVGETQYF.

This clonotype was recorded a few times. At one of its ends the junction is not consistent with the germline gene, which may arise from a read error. In nucleotides, the CDR3 is TGCGCCAGCAGCCAAGACCGACAGGGGAGAGGCTCCAACGAGCAGTACTTC. This sequence encodes CASSQDRQGRGSNEQYF. V gene TRBV4-1 combines with J gene TRBJ2-7, with 8 bases aligning to TRBD1. From germline, CDR1 is MGHRA and CDR2 YSYEKL. The CDR3 has 17 amino acids.

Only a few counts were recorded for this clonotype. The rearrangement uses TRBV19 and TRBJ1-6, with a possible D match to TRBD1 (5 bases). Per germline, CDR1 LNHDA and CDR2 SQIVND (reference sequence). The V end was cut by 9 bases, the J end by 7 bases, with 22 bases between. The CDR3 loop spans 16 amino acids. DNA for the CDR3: TGTGCCAGCACCCCCGCGCTCGGGGCTGGCAATTCACCCCTCCACTTT. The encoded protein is CASTPALGAGNSPLHF.

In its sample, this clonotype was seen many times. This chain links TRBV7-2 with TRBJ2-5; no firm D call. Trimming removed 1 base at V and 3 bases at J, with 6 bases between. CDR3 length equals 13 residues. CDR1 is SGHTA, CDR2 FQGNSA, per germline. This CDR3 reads CASSLGGKETQYF. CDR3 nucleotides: TGTGCCAGCAGCTTAGGTGGCAAAGAGACCCAGTACTTC.

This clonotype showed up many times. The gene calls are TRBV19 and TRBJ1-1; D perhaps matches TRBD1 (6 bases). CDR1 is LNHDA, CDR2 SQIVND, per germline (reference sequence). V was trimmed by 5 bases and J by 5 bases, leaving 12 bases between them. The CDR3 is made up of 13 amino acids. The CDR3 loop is CASSAGQWTEAFF. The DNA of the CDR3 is TGTGCCAGTAGTGCCGGACAGTGGACTGAAGCTTTCTTT.

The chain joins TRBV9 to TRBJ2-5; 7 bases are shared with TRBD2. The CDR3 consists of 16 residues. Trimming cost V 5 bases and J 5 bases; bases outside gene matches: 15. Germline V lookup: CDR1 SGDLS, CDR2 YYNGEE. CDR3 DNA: TGTGCCAGCAGTAGTTTCGGAGCGGGGTGGGCGGAGACCCAGTACTTC. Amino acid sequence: CASSSFGAGWAETQYF.

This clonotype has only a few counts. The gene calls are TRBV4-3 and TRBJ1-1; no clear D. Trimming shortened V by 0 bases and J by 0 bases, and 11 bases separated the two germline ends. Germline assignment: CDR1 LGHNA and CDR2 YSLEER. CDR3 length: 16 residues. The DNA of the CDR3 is TGCGCCAGCAGCCAAGATCCGGCAGAATTGAACACTGAAGCTTTCTTT. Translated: CASSQDPAELNTEAFF.

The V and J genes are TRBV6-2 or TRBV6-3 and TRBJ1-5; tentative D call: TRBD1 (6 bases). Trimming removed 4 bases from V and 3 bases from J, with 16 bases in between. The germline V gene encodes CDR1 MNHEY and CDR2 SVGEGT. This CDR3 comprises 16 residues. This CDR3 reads CASSSLGGALNQPQHF. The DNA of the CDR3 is TGTGCCAGCAGTTCTCTGGGGGGGGCCCTCAATCAGCCCCAGCATTTT.

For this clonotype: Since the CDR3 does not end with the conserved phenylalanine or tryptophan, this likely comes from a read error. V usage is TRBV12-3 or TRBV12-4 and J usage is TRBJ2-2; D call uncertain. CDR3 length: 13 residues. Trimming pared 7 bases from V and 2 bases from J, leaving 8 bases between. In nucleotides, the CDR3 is TGTGCCAGCATAGAACAAAACACCGGGGAGCTGTTTCTT. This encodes CASIEQNTGELFL.

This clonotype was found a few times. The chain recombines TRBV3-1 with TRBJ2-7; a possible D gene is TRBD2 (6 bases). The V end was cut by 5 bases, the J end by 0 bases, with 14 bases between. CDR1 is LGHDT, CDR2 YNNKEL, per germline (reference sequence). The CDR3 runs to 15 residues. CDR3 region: CASSARDWPSYEQYF. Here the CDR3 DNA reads TGTGCCAGCAGCGCACGGGACTGGCCCTCCTACGAGCAGTACTTC.

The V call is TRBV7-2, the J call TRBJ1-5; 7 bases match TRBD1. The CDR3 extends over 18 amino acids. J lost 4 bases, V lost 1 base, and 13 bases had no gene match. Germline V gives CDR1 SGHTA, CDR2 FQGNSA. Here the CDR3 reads CASSLGRLAGTENQPQHF. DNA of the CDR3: TGTGCCAGCAGCTTAGGTAGACTAGCGGGGACAGAAAATCAGCCCCAGCATTTT.

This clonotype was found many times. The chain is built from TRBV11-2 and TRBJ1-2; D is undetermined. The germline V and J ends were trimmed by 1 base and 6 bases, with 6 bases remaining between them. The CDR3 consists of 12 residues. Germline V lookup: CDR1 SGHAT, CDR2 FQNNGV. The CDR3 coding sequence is TGTGCCAGCAGCTTAGGGGCAAATGGCTACACCTTC. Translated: CASSLGANGYTF.

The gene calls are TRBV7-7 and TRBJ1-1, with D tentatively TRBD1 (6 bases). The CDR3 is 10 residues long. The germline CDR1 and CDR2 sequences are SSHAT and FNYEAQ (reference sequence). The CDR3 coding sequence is TGTGCTAGCCTCGACAGGGAAGCTTTCTTT. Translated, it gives CASLDREAFF.

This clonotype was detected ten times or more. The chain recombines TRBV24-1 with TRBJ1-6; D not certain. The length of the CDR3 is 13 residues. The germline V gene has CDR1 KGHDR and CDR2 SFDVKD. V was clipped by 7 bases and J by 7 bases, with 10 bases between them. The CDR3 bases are TGTGCCACCAGCGGCAGCTCCAATTCACCCCTCCACTTT. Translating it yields CATSGSSNSPLHF.

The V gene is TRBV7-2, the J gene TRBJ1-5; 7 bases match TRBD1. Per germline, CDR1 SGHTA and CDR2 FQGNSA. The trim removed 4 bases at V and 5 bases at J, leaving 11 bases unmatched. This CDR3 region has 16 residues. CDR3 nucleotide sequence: TGTGCCAGCAGCTCCCGAGTGGGGACAGACGATCAGCCCCAGCATTTT. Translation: CASSSRVGTDDQPQHF.